This paragraph covers one T cell receptor (beta chain) sequence. The data are from a study of control samples from healthy donors and cancer patients. Trimming removed 1 base at V and 2 bases at J, with 6 bases between. The CDR3 covers 13 residues. The germline V gene has CDR1 SGHRS and CDR2 YFSETQ. Using immunoSEQ multiplex PCR, the repertoire was profiled, and TCRdb retains in-frame clones only, with some absent. The sample lists roughly 92,000 clones; about 88% were seen once. Sequenced: blood. The chain combines TRBV5-1 with TRBJ1-2; tentative D call: TRBD1 (6 bases). This receptor was taken from a woman in her fifties or sixties in good health. This chain's CDR3 is CASSLRGNYGYTF. CDR3 nucleotide sequence: TGCGCCAGCAGCTTGAGGGGGAACTATGGCTACACCTTC.